A single sample is the source of the 32 T cell receptor beta chains below, sequenced in a study of blood T cell repertoires in COVID-19 (dated by TCRdb to 2019 to 2021). Libraries were prepared through the immunoSEQ multiplex PCR assay. TCRdb limited this immuneACCESS table to in-frame rearrangements with V and J called. A share of clones is missing; checked studies link under half to unresolved V genes, and the rest is unexplained. Within this sample are around 120,000 clones, with around 89% of them counted one time only. The top ten hold 3.8% of the sample. The sample comprised peripheral blood. These receptors originate from a woman between 55 and 75 years old with COVID-19, enrolled during active disease.

This sequence joins TRBV3-1 (or the pseudogene TRBV3-2) and TRBJ2-7; 7 bases line up with TRBD1. The CDR3 is made up of 15 amino acids. Germline trimming cut 1 base from V and 1 base from J; bases unmatched to any gene: 4. Germline CDR1 reads LGHDT; CDR2 reads YNNKEL (reference sequence). CDR3 nucleotide sequence: TGTGCCAGCAGCCAAGCCGCGACAGGGTCCTACGAGCAGTACTTC. This gives the protein CASSQAATGSYEQYF.

Turning to this clone: This CDR3 is also generated by other DNA sequences in the sample. The J gene is TRBJ2-1, the V gene TRBV7-3; D ambiguous. Looked up from germline, CDR1 is SGHTA and CDR2 is FQGTGA. The CDR3 extends over 15 amino acids. Trimming took 0 bases from V and 0 from J, leaving 6 bases between them. Here the CDR3 DNA reads TGTGCCAGCAGCTTAACTATGAGCTCCTACAATGAGCAGTTCTTC. Protein sequence: CASSLTMSSYNEQFF.

The V gene is TRBV7-9, the J gene TRBJ1-5; D is perhaps TRBD1 (5 bases). Germline V gene sequence: CDR1 SEHNR, CDR2 FQNEAQ (reference sequence). The CDR3 runs to 13 residues. Trimming took off 5 bases at V and 9 bases at J, with 14 bases between the two ends. Here the CDR3 reads CASSRGTGGPQHF. In DNA form, the CDR3 reads TGTGCCAGCAGCCGGGGGACCGGAGGGCCCCAGCATTTT.

Comment on this clone: In the same sample, other DNA sequences code for this CDR3. J is TRBJ2-7 and V is TRBV7-3, with 8 positions matching TRBD1. CDR1 is SGHTA and CDR2 is FQGTGA in the germline V gene. This CDR3 comprises 13 residues. Trimming removed 2 bases from V and 6 bases from J; junction bases left unmatched: 3. The CDR3 spells CASSLGTGGEQYF. The DNA for the CDR3 is TGTGCCAGCAGCTTAGGGACAGGCGGCGAGCAGTACTTC.

J is TRBJ2-5 and V is TRBV7-9, with 14 bases matching TRBD2. The ends lost 5 bases at V and 3 bases at J; junction bases unmatched: 8. This CDR3 comprises 17 residues. Germline CDR1 SEHNR, CDR2 FQNEAQ (reference sequence). The CDR3 DNA reads TGTGCCAGCAGCCCGCGGACTAGCGGGGGGTCAGAAGAGACCCAGTACTTC. Protein: CASSPRTSGGSEETQYF.

V and J are TRBV18 and TRBJ1-4, with D possibly TRBD1 on 6 matching bases. V was cut by 6 bases and J by 2 bases, with 10 bases left in between. This CDR3 is built from 14 residues. Germline V CDR1 and CDR2: KGHSH, LQKENI. The DNA for the CDR3 is TGTGCCAGCTCTCAGGGGTGGACTAATGAAAAACTGTTTTTT. This gives the protein CASSQGWTNEKLFF.

This chain uses TRBV2 with TRBJ2-2, with D perhaps matching TRBD1 (5 bases). Germline-derived CDR1 and CDR2 are SNHLY and FYNNEI. The CDR3 is 16 amino acids. V dropped 10 bases and J dropped 1 base, with 19 bases sitting between them. CDR3 amino acids: CAIQGALHRNTGELFF. DNA for the CDR3: TGTGCCATCCAAGGGGCTCTCCACCGGAACACCGGGGAGCTGTTTTTT.

The chain uses TRBV9 and TRBJ2-7; D gene uncertain. The CDR3 loop spans 14 amino acids. Germline CDR1 is SGDLS and CDR2 is YYNGEE. Trimming left V 2 bases short and J 1 base short, with 10 bases between. Here the CDR3 reads CASSVHSRSYEQYF. For the CDR3, the DNA is TGTGCCAGCAGCGTCCACAGTCGTTCCTACGAGCAGTACTTC.

The chain has TRBV7-3 and TRBJ1-2; 10 nucleotides line up with TRBD1. This CDR3 has 13 residues. V trimming: 4 bases; J trimming: 7 bases; junction bases outside the gene matches: 3. The germline V gene encodes CDR1 SGHTA and CDR2 FQGTGA. The CDR3 DNA follows: TGTGCCAGCAGCTCCGGGACAGGGGCTGGCTACACCTTC. Residues: CASSSGTGAGYTF.

The chain links TRBV18 to TRBJ1-4; possibly TRBD1 for D (5 bases). V lost 2 bases, J lost 5 bases, and 12 bases lay in between. The CDR3 is 15 residues long. The germline V gene has CDR1 KGHSH and CDR2 LQKENI. The CDR3 DNA sequence: TGTGCCAGCTCACCATTGACAGCGAGGAATGAAAAACTGTTTTTT. It yields the protein CASSPLTARNEKLFF.

The chain couples TRBV6-5 to TRBJ1-1, with D perhaps matching TRBD1 (5 bases). Per germline, CDR1 MNHEY and CDR2 SVGAGI. The V and J ends lost 7 bases and 0 bases respectively, with 15 bases between them. The CDR3 loop spans 15 amino acids. DNA for the CDR3: TGTGCCAGCAACCCCAGTGGGGGGGTGAACACTGAAGCTTTCTTT. Protein sequence: CASNPSGGVNTEAFF.

The CDR3 region is CASSQEPRELSGYTF. CDR3 DNA: TGCGCCAGCAGCCAAGAGCCCAGGGAACTTAGTGGCTACACCTTC. This chain connects TRBV4-3 to TRBJ1-2; maybe TRBD1 (5 bases). Germline CDR1 is LGHNA and CDR2 is YSLEER. The CDR3 has 15 residues. The V end was cut by 0 bases, the J end by 7 bases, with 15 bases between.

This chain uses TRBV24-1 with TRBJ2-1, with D unclear. In germline, CDR1 is KGHDR, CDR2 SFDVKD. This CDR3 contains 11 residues. Trimming left V 6 bases short and J 9 bases short, with 8 bases between. CDR3 sequence: CATSTAAEQFF. The CDR3 DNA is TGTGCCACCAGTACGGCGGCTGAGCAGTTCTTC.

V usage is TRBV30 and J usage is TRBJ2-1; maybe TRBD1 (6 bases). CDR3 size: 14 residues. Germline V CDR1 and CDR2: GTSNPN, SVGIG (reference sequence). V lost 3 bases and J 2 bases, leaving 11 bases between the germline ends. The CDR3 DNA sequence: TGTGCCTGGAGCACTGGACAGACCTACAATGAGCAGTTCTTC. This codes for CAWSTGQTYNEQFF. The entire variable domain, with the rest obtained from reference TRBV30 and TRBJ2-1, is as follows: SQTIHQWPATLVQPVGSPLSLECTVEGTSNPNLYWYRQAAGRGLQLLFYSVGIGQISSEVPQNLSASRPQDRQFILSSKKLLLSDSGFYLCAWSTGQTYNEQFFGPGTRLTVL.

This rearrangement joins TRBV6-6 to TRBJ1-2; the D is unclear. V lost 7 bases, J lost 4 bases, and 16 bases lay in between. Germline loops: CDR1 MNHNY, CDR2 SVGAGI (reference sequence). CDR3 length equals 14 residues. In DNA form, the CDR3 reads TGTGCCAGCAAAAGCCCTGGTGAGCTCTATGGCTACACCTTC. Its protein is CASKSPGELYGYTF.

V and J are TRBV7-2 and TRBJ2-1; the D gene is possibly TRBD1 (5 bases). CDR3 size: 15 residues. V was pared by 2 bases and J by 3 bases, with 11 bases between. Per germline, CDR1 SGHTA and CDR2 FQGNSA. CDR3 amino acids: CASSLRGVNYNEQFF. The CDR3 DNA sequence: TGTGCCAGCAGCTTAAGGGGCGTGAACTACAATGAGCAGTTCTTC.

The chain joins TRBV5-4 to TRBJ2-3; 9 nucleotides align to TRBD2. Germline assignment: CDR1 SGHNT and CDR2 YYREEE (reference sequence). J was trimmed by 5 bases and V by 3 bases; bases with no gene match: 10. The CDR3 has 16 residues. CDR3 DNA: TGTGCCAGCAGCTCCCAAATAGCGGGGGCGGGAGATACGCAGTATTTT. Translation: CASSSQIAGAGDTQYF.

The chain uses TRBV9 and TRBJ2-2; D possibly corresponds to TRBD1 (5 bases). There are 17 residues in the CDR3. Trimming removed 2 bases at V and 1 base at J, with 15 bases between. From germline, CDR1 is SGDLS and CDR2 YYNGEE. CDR3 amino acids: CASSVAVARENTGELFF. The CDR3, as DNA: TGTGCCAGCAGCGTGGCCGTAGCCAGGGAGAACACCGGGGAGCTGTTTTTT. The complete variable domain, with remaining parts taken from reference TRBV9 and TRBJ2-2, reads DSGVTQTPKHLITATGQRVTLRCSPRSGDLSVYWYQQSLDQGLQFLIQYYNGEERAKGNILERFSAQQFPDLHSELNLSSLELGDSALYFCASSVAVARENTGELFFGEGSRLTVL.

This rearrangement joins TRBV6-5 to TRBJ2-7, with D maybe TRBD2 (6 bases). Per germline, CDR1 MNHEY and CDR2 SVGAGI. The CDR3 runs 14 residues. V lost 6 bases, J lost 6 bases, and 18 bases lay in between. Here the CDR3 DNA reads TGTGCCAGCAGGCCCCCCGGGACTTCGGGCGAGCAGTACTTC. Translated: CASRPPGTSGEQYF.

The chain carries TRBV9 and TRBJ1-2; D is perhaps TRBD1 (5 bases). The CDR3 consists of 15 residues. Germline V CDR1 and CDR2: SGDLS, YYNGEE. V lost 0 bases to trimming and J lost 4 bases, with 13 bases between them. The CDR3 sequence is CASSVDGGSTYGYTF. The DNA for the CDR3 is TGTGCCAGCAGCGTAGACGGGGGGTCCACCTATGGCTACACCTTC.

This rearrangement joins TRBV18 to TRBJ1-2; 8 bases match TRBD1. Per germline, CDR1 KGHSH and CDR2 LQKENI. The CDR3 has 15 amino acids. V was clipped by 3 bases and J by 5 bases; unmatched bases: 8. Written as DNA, the CDR3 is TGTGCCAGCTCACCCGCGGGACAGGCGAATTATGGCTACACCTTC. Translation: CASSPAGQANYGYTF.

This clone was detected once. CDR3 nucleotides: TGTGCCTGGGGCTTGGGGGGTGGAAACATTCAGTACTTC. This encodes CAWGLGGGNIQYF. The V call is TRBV30, the J call TRBJ2-4, with D perhaps TRBD2 (6 bases). The CDR3 consists of 13 residues. Deletions cut 5 bases from V and 6 bases from J, with 14 bases between. Looked up from germline, CDR1 is GTSNPN and CDR2 is SVGIG (reference sequence). The full variable domain, rest sourced from reference TRBV30 and TRBJ2-4, is SQTIHQWPATLVQPVGSPLSLECTVEGTSNPNLYWYRQAAGRGLQLLFYSVGIGQISSEVPQNLSASRPQDRQFILSSKKLLLSDSGFYLCAWGLGGGNIQYFGAGTRLSVL.

The rearrangement joins TRBV27 to TRBJ1-2; 9 nucleotides line up with TRBD1. V lost 6 bases, J lost 4 bases, and 9 bases stayed unmatched. The CDR3 covers 15 residues. CDR1 is MNHEY and CDR2 is SMNVEV in the germline V gene (reference sequence). In DNA, the CDR3 is TGTGCCAGCAGCTCCGGGACAGGGTCCCTCTATGGCTACACCTTC. Amino acids: CASSSGTGSLYGYTF.

This chain connects TRBV4-1 to TRBJ2-7; 9 positions agree with TRBD2. Germline V gene lookup returns CDR1 MGHRA and CDR2 YSYEKL. V was clipped by 2 bases and J by 2 bases; unmatched bases: 19. CDR3 length: 20 amino acids. CDR3 residues: CASSQRGPGETSGAPYEQYF. DNA for the CDR3: TGCGCCAGCAGCCAACGGGGGCCAGGGGAGACTAGCGGAGCCCCCTACGAGCAGTACTTC.

The CDR3, as DNA: TGTGCCAGCAGCTTGGTCGACGGGAACTATGGCTACACCTTC. Its protein is CASSLVDGNYGYTF. The rearrangement uses TRBV5-5 and TRBJ1-2; D is unresolved. The CDR3 extends over 14 amino acids. V gave up 0 bases and J gave up 2 bases, with 8 bases separating them. CDR1 is SGHKS and CDR2 is YYEKEE in the germline V gene (reference sequence).

This clone was counted once. This chain uses TRBV6-5 with TRBJ1-2, with D maybe TRBD1 (5 bases). CDR3 length: 14 residues. Germline V CDR1 and CDR2: MNHEY, SVGAGI. V was pared by 6 bases and J by 3 bases, with 14 bases between. DNA for the CDR3: TGTGCCAGCAGACAAGCCGGGGACTACTATGGCTACACCTTC. Amino acid sequence: CASRQAGDYYGYTF.

The chain couples TRBV2 to TRBJ1-2, with TRBD1 as a possible D gene (6 bases). The V gene lost 6 bases and the J gene lost 4 bases, with 18 bases spanning the gap. In germline, CDR1 is SNHLY, CDR2 FYNNEI. This CDR3 comprises 15 residues. CDR3 coding DNA: TGTGCCAGCAGGGGGAGGGGGGTAGGTCCCTATGGCTACACCTTC. Protein sequence: CASRGRGVGPYGYTF.

This chain joins TRBV11-3 and TRBJ2-1; D possibly corresponds to TRBD1 (6 bases). The ends were cut back, 3 bases at V and 1 base at J, with 7 bases in the middle. The length of the CDR3 is 14 residues. The germline CDR1 and CDR2 sequences are SGHNT and YENEEA. The CDR3 sequence is CASSLGASYNEQFF. CDR3 DNA sequence: TGTGCCAGCAGCTTGGGGGCATCCTACAATGAGCAGTTCTTC.

V gene TRBV4-3 combines with J gene TRBJ2-7, with 8 positions matching TRBD1. With V trimmed by 1 base and J by 4 bases, 3 bases remained unmatched. Germline-derived CDR1 and CDR2 are LGHNA and YSLEER. The CDR3 totals 14 residues. CDR3 protein: CASSQGTGYYEQYF. The CDR3 bases are TGCGCCAGCAGCCAAGGGACAGGGTATTACGAGCAGTACTTC.

The chain couples TRBV7-3 to TRBJ1-5, with D tentatively TRBD1 (6 bases). The CDR3 sequence is 14 residues long. The germline V and J ends were trimmed by 5 bases and 4 bases, with 12 bases remaining between them. CDR1 and CDR2 from the germline V gene are SGHTA and FQGTGA. The CDR3 here is CASSPAQGNQPQHF. CDR3 nucleotide sequence: TGTGCCAGCAGCCCCGCACAGGGAAATCAGCCCCAGCATTTT.

The chain couples TRBV7-9 to TRBJ1-1; 11 bases align to TRBD1. The CDR3 loop spans 17 amino acids. Looked up from germline, CDR1 is SEHNR and CDR2 is FQNEAQ (reference sequence). Trimming removed 2 bases from V and 3 bases from J; junction bases left unmatched: 8. CDR3 amino acids: CASSLLGQGARYTEAFF. CDR3 coding DNA: TGTGCCAGCAGCTTATTAGGACAGGGGGCGCGATACACTGAAGCTTTCTTT.

The chain joins TRBV4-3 to TRBJ2-1; D not resolved. V was pared by 1 base and J by 8 bases, with 9 bases between. CDR1 is LGHNA and CDR2 is YSLEER in the germline V gene. This CDR3 has 13 residues. In DNA, the CDR3 is TGCGCCAGCAGCCAAGCTGGCGGCTATGAGCAGTTCTTC. Encoded protein: CASSQAGGYEQFF.